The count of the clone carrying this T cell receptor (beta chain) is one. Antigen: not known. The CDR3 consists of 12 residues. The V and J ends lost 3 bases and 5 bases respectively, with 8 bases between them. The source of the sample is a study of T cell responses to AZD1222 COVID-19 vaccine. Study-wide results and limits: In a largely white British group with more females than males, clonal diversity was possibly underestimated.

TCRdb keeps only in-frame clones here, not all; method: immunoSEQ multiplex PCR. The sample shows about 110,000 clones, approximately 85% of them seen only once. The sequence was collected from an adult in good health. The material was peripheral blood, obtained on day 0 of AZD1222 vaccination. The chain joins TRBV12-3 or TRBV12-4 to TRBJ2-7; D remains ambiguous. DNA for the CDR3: TGTGCCAGCAGTTTGGGTGATCACGAGCAGTACTTC. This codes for CASSLGDHEQYF.